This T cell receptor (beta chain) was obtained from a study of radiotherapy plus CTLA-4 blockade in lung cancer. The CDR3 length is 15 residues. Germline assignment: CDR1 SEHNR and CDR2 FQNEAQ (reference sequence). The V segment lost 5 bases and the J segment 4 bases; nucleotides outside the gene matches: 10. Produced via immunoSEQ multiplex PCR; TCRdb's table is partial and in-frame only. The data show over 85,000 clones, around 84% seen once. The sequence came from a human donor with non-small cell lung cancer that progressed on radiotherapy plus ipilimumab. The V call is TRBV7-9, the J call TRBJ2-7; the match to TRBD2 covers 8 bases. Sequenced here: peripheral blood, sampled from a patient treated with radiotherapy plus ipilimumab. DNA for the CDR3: TGTGCCAGCAGCCCCGCGGGGGGTTTAAGTTACGAGCAGTACTTC. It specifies CASSPAGGLSYEQYF.